Listed below are T cell receptor beta chains from one sample, sequenced in a study of shared clonotypes between healthy human individuals. Assay: immunoSEQ multiplex PCR; the TCRdb copy retains only in-frame clones and omits some. The table lists fewer than 400,000 clones, roughly 70% of them singletons, with 10% in the top ten. The sequenced material came from memory CD4+ T cells sorted from blood. These receptors all come from a man aged 25-45 years in good health. Each CDR3 is given with its conserved first and last residue. A D gene is named only where the DNA matches it firmly. Size is stated for part of the rows, as once, few or many counts, or as a class when the clone is expanded.

J gene	D gene	clone size	V gene	CDR3 protein	CDR3 DNA
TRBJ2-3	TRBD2	NA	TRBV10-1	CASSESRAGANTQYF	TGCGCCAGCAGTGAGTCCCGAGCGGGAGCAAATACGCAGTATTTT
TRBJ1-1	NA	few	TRBV30	CAWSSGANTEAFF	TGTGCCTGGAGTTCAGGGGCGAACACTGAAGCTTTCTTT
TRBJ2-5	NA	NA	TRBV7-9	CASSLDPQQETQYF	TGTGCCAGCAGCTTAGATCCGCAACAAGAGACCCAGTACTTC
TRBJ2-3	NA	NA	TRBV27	CASSPLGQPGGTDTQYF	TGTGCCAGCAGTCCCCTGGGCCAACCAGGGGGCACAGATACGCAGTATTTT
TRBJ2-5	TRBD1	few	TRBV28	CASTQGSSETQYF	TGTGCCAGCACACAGGGGAGTTCGGAGACCCAGTACTTC
TRBJ1-1	NA	NA	TRBV5-6	CASKPTTGRGRTEAFF	TGTGCCAGCAAACCAACGACGGGGAGGGGGAGGACTGAAGCTTTCTTT
TRBJ2-4	NA	NA	TRBV7-2	CASSSRYRPGTHERNIQYF	TGTGCCAGCAGCTCGCGCTACAGGCCCGGGACCCATGAGAGGAACATTCAGTACTTC
TRBJ2-7	NA	NA	TRBV11-3	CASSLGSGREQYF	TGTGCCAGCAGCTTAGGATCAGGGCGGGAGCAGTACTTC
TRBJ2-1	NA	few	TRBV7-3	CASSSGPTAGYNEQFF	TGTGCCAGCAGCTCCGGGCCAACTGCGGGATACAATGAGCAGTTCTTC
TRBJ1-1	NA	NA	TRBV5-4	CASMLKGGTEAFF	TGTGCCAGCATGTTAAAGGGAGGCACTGAAGCTTTCTTT
TRBJ1-1	NA	many	TRBV2	CASRATTGPSNTEAFF	TGTGCCAGCAGGGCAACGACGGGACCCTCGAACACTGAAGCTTTCTTT
TRBJ2-5	NA	NA	TRBV7-2	CASSLLGLQETQYF	TGTGCCAGCAGCTTACTCGGACTGCAAGAGACCCAGTACTTC
TRBJ2-5	NA	NA	TRBV4-2	CASSLNRQETQYF	TGTGCCAGCAGCTTGAACAGACAAGAGACCCAGTACTTC